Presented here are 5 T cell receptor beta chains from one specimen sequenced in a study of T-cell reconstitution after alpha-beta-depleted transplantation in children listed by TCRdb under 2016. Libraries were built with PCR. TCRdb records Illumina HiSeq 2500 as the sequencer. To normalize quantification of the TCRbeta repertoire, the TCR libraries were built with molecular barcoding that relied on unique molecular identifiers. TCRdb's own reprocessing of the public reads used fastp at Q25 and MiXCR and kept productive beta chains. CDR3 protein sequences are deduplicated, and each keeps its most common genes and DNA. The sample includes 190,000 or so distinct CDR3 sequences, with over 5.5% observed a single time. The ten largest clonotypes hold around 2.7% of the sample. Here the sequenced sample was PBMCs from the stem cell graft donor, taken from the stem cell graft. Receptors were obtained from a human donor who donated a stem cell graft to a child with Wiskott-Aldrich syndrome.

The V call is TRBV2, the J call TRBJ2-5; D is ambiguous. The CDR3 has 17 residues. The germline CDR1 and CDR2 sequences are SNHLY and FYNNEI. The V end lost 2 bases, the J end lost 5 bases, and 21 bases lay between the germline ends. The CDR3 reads CASSEFGPAQSGETQYF. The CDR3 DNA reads TGTGCCAGCAGTGAATTCGGGCCGGCACAGTCGGGCGAGACCCAGTACTTC.

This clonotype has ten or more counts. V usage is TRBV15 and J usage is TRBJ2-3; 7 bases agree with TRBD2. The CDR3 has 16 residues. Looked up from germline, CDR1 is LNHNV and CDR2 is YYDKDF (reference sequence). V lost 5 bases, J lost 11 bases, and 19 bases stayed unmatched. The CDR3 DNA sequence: TGTGCCACCAGCCCAGACTGGCGGGGGATGTCCTCTTGGCAGTATTTT. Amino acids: CATSPDWRGMSSWQYF. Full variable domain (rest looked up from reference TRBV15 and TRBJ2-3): DAMVIQNPRYQVTQFGKPVTLSCSQTLNHNVMYWYQQKSSQAPKLLFHYYDKDFNNEADTPDNFQSRRPNTSFCFLDIRSPGLGDTAMYLCATSPDWRGMSSWQYFGPGTRLTVL.

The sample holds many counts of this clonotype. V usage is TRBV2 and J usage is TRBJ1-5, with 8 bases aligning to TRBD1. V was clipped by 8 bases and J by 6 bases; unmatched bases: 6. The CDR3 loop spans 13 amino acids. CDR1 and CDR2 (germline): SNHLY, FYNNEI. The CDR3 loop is CASRGQGIQPQHF. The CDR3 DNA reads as TGTGCCAGCCGAGGACAGGGTATTCAGCCCCAGCATTTT.

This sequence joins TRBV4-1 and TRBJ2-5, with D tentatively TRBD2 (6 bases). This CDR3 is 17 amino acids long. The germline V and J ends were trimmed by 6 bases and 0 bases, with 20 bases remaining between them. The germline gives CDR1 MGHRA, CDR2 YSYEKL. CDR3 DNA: TGCGCCAGCAGGGGGGGATTGGGCGGGGACCACCAAGAGACCCAGTACTTC. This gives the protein CASRGGLGGDHQETQYF.

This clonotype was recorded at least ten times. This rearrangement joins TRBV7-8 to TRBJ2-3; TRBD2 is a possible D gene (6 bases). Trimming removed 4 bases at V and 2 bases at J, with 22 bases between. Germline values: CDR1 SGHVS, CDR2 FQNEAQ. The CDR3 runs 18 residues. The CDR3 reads CASSSEEGLVSFTDTQYF. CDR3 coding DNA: TGTGCCAGCAGCTCCGAGGAGGGACTCGTTTCCTTCACAGATACGCAGTATTTT.